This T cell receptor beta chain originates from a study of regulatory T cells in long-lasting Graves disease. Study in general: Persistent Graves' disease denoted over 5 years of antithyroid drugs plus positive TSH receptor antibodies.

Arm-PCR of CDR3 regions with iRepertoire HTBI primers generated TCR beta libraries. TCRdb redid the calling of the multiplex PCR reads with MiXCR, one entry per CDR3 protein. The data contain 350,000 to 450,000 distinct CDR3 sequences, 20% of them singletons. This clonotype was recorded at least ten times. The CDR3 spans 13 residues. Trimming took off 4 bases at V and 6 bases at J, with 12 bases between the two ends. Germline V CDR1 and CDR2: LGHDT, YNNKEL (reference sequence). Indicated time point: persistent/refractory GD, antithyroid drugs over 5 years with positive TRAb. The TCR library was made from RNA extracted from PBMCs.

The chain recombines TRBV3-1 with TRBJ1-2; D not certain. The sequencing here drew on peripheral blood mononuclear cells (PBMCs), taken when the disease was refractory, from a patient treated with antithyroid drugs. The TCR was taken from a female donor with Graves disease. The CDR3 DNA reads TGTGCCAGCAGCCCGCCGGGGTCCCATGGCTACACCTTC. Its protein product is CASSPPGSHGYTF.